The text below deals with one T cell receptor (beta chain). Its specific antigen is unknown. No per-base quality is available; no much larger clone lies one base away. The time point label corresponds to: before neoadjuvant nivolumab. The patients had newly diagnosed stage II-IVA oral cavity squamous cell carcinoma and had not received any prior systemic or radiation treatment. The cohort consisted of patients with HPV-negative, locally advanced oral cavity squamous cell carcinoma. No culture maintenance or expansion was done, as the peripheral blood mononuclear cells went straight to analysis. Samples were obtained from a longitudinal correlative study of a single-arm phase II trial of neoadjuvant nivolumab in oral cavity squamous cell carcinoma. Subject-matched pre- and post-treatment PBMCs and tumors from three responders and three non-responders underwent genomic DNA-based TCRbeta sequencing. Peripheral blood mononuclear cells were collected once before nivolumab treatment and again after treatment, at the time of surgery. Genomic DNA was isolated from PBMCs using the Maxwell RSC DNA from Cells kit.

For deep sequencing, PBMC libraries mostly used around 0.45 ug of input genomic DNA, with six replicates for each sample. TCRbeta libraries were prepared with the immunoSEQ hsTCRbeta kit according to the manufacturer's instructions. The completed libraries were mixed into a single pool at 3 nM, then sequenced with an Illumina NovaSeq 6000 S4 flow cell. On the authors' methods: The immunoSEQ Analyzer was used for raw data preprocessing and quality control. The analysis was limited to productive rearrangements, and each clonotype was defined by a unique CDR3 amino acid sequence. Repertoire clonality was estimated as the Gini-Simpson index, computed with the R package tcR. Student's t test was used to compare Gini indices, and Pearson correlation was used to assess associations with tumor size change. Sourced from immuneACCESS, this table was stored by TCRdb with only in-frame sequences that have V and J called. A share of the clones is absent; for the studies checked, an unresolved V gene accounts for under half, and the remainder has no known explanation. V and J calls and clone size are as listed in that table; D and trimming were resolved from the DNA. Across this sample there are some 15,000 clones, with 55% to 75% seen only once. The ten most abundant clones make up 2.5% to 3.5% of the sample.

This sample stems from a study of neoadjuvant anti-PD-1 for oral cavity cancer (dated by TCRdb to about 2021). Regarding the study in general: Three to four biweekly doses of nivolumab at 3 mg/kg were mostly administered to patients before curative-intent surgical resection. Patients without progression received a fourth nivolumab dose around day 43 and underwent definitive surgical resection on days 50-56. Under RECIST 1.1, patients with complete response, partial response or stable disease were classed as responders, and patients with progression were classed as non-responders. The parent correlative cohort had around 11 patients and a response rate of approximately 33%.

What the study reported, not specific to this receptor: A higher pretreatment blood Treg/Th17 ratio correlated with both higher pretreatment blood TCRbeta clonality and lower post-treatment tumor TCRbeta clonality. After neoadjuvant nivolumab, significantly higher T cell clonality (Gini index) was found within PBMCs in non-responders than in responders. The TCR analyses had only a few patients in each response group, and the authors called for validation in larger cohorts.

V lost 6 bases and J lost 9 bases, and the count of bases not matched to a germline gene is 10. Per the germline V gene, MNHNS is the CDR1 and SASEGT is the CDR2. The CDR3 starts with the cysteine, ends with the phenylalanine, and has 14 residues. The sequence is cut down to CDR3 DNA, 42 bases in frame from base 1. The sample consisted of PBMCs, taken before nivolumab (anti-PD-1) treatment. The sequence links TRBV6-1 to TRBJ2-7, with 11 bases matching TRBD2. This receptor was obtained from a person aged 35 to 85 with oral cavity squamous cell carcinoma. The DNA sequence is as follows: TGTGCCAGCAGGGTCGGGACTAGCGGTTTTTTGCAGTACTTC. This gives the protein CASRVGTSGFLQYF.